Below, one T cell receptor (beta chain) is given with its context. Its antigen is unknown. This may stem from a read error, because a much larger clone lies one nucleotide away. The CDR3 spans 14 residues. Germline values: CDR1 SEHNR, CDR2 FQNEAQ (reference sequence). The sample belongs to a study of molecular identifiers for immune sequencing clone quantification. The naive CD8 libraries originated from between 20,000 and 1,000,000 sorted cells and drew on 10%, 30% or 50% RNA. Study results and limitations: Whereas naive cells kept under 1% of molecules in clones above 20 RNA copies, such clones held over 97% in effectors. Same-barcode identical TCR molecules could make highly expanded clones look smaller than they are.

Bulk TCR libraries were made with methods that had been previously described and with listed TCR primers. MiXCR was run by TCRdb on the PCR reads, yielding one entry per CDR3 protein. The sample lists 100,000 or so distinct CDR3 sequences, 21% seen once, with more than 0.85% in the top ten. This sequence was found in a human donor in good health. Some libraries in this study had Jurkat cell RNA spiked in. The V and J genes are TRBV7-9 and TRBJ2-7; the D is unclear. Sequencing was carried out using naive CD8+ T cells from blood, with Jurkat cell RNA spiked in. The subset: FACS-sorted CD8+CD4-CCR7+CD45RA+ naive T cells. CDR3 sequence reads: CASGLGATRYEQYF. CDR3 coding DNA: TGTGCCAGCGGCTTAGGTGCGACAAGATACGAGCAGTACTTC.